Listed below are T cell receptor beta chains from one sample, sequenced in a study of blood T cells in healthy people across ages. TCRdb used MiXCR to reprocess the 5' RACE reads, holding one entry per CDR3 protein. The sample shows around 1,500,000 distinct CDR3 sequences, roughly 27% of them seen only once. The material sequenced was blood. The receptors were gathered from a woman aged 25 to 39 in good health. Each CDR3 is given with its conserved first and last residue. D genes are given only for firm matches. Where a row states a size, it is once, few, many or the class of an expanded clone; other rows omit it.

D gene,V gene,J gene,clone size,CDR3 protein,CDR3 DNA
-,TRBV9,TRBJ2-5,-,CASSPRWGSETQYF,TGTGCCAGCAGCCCCAGATGGGGGTCAGAGACCCAGTACTTC
-,TRBV6-1,TRBJ1-2,-,CASSEEWYGYTF,TGTGCCAGCAGTGAGGAGTGGTATGGCTACACCTTC
-,TRBV6-6,TRBJ1-1,-,CATDGGNTEAFF,TGTGCCACCGATGGGGGGAACACTGAAGCTTTCTTT
-,TRBV7-2,TRBJ2-7,-,CASSLVGPGSTRYEQYF,TGTGCCAGCAGCTTAGTCGGTCCAGGATCCACGCGCTACGAGCAGTACTTC
-,TRBV4-2,TRBJ2-7,many,CASSQSGGEDSYEQYF,TGTGCCAGCAGCCAATCGGGCGGGGAAGACTCCTACGAGCAGTACTTC
-,TRBV15,TRBJ1-5,few,CATSTGMGNQPQHF,TGTGCCACCAGCACCGGGATGGGGAATCAGCCCCAGCATTTT
-,TRBV6-2/TRBV6-3,TRBJ1-5,-,CASSPVVGNQPQHF,TGTGCCAGCAGCCCAGTGGTGGGCAATCAGCCCCAGCATTTT
-,TRBV10-3,TRBJ2-7,-,CAITGTPSYEQYF,TGTGCCATCACCGGGACACCTTCCTACGAGCAGTACTTC
TRBD1,TRBV7-8,TRBJ2-7,few,CASGPYRGLNEQYF,TGTGCCAGCGGGCCATACAGGGGGCTCAACGAGCAGTACTTC
TRBD1,TRBV7-9,TRBJ1-1,-,CASSPTRGLGDTEAFF,TGTGCCAGCAGCCCCACCAGGGGGCTTGGGGACACTGAAGCTTTCTTT
TRBD2,TRBV7-2,TRBJ2-2,-,CASSIDGLAGTNTGELFF,TGTGCCAGCAGCATCGACGGACTAGCGGGCACGAACACCGGGGAGCTGTTTTTT
TRBD2,TRBV15,TRBJ2-7,-,CATSSDTSGRTYEQYF,TGTGCCACCAGCAGTGACACTAGCGGGAGGACCTACGAGCAGTACTTC
-,TRBV29-1,TRBJ1-1,-,CSVEDWGRRNTEAFF,TGCAGCGTTGAAGATTGGGGGAGACGGAACACTGAAGCTTTCTTT
-,TRBV20-1,TRBJ2-5,few,CSALLQQETQYF,TGCAGTGCTTTGCTTCAACAAGAGACCCAGTACTTC
TRBD1,TRBV29-1,TRBJ2-5,many,CSVAGQGPYPLETQYF,TGCAGCGTCGCGGGACAGGGGCCCTACCCCCTCGAGACCCAGTACTTC
-,TRBV12-3/TRBV12-4,TRBJ1-4,many,CASSWTGGELFF,TGTGCCAGCAGTTGGACGGGCGGGGAACTGTTTTTT
TRBD1,TRBV29-1,TRBJ2-7,many,CSVVPGTGSYEQYF,TGCAGCGTCGTTCCCGGGACAGGGTCCTACGAGCAGTACTTC
-,TRBV7-2,TRBJ1-4,-,CASSFWGVSNEKLFF,TGTGCCAGCAGCTTTTGGGGGGTTTCAAATGAAAAACTGTTTTTT
-,TRBV5-1,TRBJ2-2,-,CASSSRTTGRTGELFF,TGCGCCAGCAGCTCCAGGACCACAGGGCGAACCGGGGAGCTGTTTTTT
TRBD1,TRBV10-3,TRBJ1-1,few,CAIRNGQGDTEAFF,TGTGCCATCAGAAACGGACAGGGGGACACTGAAGCTTTCTTT
-,TRBV12-3/TRBV12-4,TRBJ2-2,-,CATGDKIPNGGELFF,TGTGCCACGGGAGACAAAATTCCGAACGGCGGGGAGCTGTTTTTT
TRBD1,TRBV6-2/TRBV6-3,TRBJ1-2,-,CAGSQTLTGFDGYTF,TGTGCCGGCAGTCAAACCCTGACAGGGTTTGATGGCTACACCTTC
-,TRBV7-2,TRBJ1-2,few,CASSDTGIGYTF,TGTGCCAGCAGCGACACAGGGATTGGCTACACCTTC
-,TRBV29-1,TRBJ2-5,many,CSVLTETQYF,TGCAGCGTCCTGACGGAGACCCAGTACTTC
-,TRBV10-3,TRBJ2-1,few,CAISESWVNEQFF,TGTGCCATCAGTGAGTCGTGGGTGAATGAGCAGTTCTTC
TRBD1,TRBV18,TRBJ1-1,many,CASSPGQQNTEAFF,TGTGCCAGCAGCCCGGGACAGCAAAACACTGAAGCTTTCTTT
TRBD2,TRBV30,TRBJ2-7,-,CAWSAGTSYEQYF,TGTGCCTGGAGCGCCGGGACTAGCTACGAGCAGTACTTC
-,TRBV28,TRBJ2-3,few,CASSPAASTDTQYF,TGTGCCAGCAGTCCTGCAGCAAGCACAGATACGCAGTATTTT
TRBD1,TRBV5-1,TRBJ2-7,-,CASSLEIGQDDHEQYF,TGCGCCAGCAGCTTGGAGATCGGACAGGACGATCACGAGCAGTACTTC
TRBD2,TRBV7-2,TRBJ2-2,-,CASSNFLGTSGTNTGELFF,TGTGCCAGCAGCAATTTCTTGGGGACTAGCGGGACAAACACCGGGGAGCTGTTTTTT
-,TRBV20-1,TRBJ2-7,-,CSASTGASTYEQYF,TGCAGTGCTTCGACGGGGGCTTCCACCTACGAGCAGTACTTC
-,TRBV7-9,TRBJ2-3,-,CASSLGSLSTDTQYF,TGTGCCAGCAGCTTGGGCAGTCTAAGCACAGATACGCAGTATTTT
-,TRBV20-1,TRBJ2-1,-,CSAKGGYSYNEQFF,TGCAGTGCTAAAGGCGGGTACTCCTACAATGAGCAGTTCTTC
-,TRBV20-1,TRBJ2-3,-,CSARPLRLDDTQYF,TGCAGTGCTAGGCCTCTTAGGTTGGACGATACGCAGTATTTT
-,TRBV27,TRBJ1-1,-,CASNRGLNTEAFF,TGTGCCAGCAACCGGGGCTTGAACACTGAAGCTTTCTTT
TRBD2,TRBV5-5,TRBJ2-1,-,CASSFSGRMGEQFF,TGTGCCAGCAGCTTTAGCGGGAGGATGGGTGAGCAGTTCTTC
TRBD2,TRBV15,TRBJ2-5,-,CATSRDTLAGFQETQYF,TGTGCCACCAGCAGAGATACGCTAGCGGGGTTCCAAGAGACCCAGTACTTC
TRBD2,TRBV10-3,TRBJ2-1,many,CAISESSGRARNEQFF,TGTGCCATCAGTGAGTCGAGCGGGAGGGCCAGGAATGAGCAGTTCTTC
-,TRBV15,TRBJ2-7,few,CATSPGRPYEQYF,TGTGCCACCAGCCCTGGACGGCCCTACGAGCAGTACTTC
-,TRBV18,TRBJ1-2,-,CASSRQADRVYGYTF,TGTGCCAGCTCCCGCCAGGCGGACAGAGTGTATGGCTACACCTTC
-,TRBV6-6,TRBJ1-5,few,CASSYGQTGNQPQHF,TGTGCCAGCAGTTACGGGCAGACCGGCAATCAGCCCCAGCATTTT
TRBD1,TRBV7-8,TRBJ1-1,-,CASSPVDRVSYTEAFF,TGTGCCAGCAGCCCGGTAGACAGGGTGTCTTACACTGAAGCTTTCTTT
TRBD1,TRBV20-1,TRBJ2-2,few,CSVPQGRNTGELFF,TGCAGTGTCCCACAGGGGCGGAACACCGGGGAGCTGTTTTTT
TRBD1,TRBV11-2,TRBJ2-6,once,CASSARTGGKANVLTF,TGTGCCAGCAGCGCGCGGACAGGGGGTAAGGCCAACGTCCTGACTTTC
-,TRBV18,TRBJ1-1,-,CASSPVAGVTEAFF,TGTGCCAGCTCACCCGTAGCAGGGGTAACTGAAGCTTTCTTT
TRBD2,TRBV9,TRBJ2-5,few,CASSESRAGGRETQYF,TGTGCCAGCAGCGAGAGCCGGGCGGGGGGCCGGGAGACCCAGTACTTC
-,TRBV10-3,TRBJ1-1,-,CAISESSTSNTEAFF,TGTGCCATCAGTGAGTCCAGCACCTCGAACACCGAAGCTTTCTTT